This T cell receptor (beta chain) was identified during a study of early T cells in non-severe SARS-CoV-2 infection. Study overall: Sequencing was performed on bulk RNA from unsorted whole blood, leaving chains unpaired.

Study-level results: A preference for anti-spike CD8 responses marked VDJdb matching, which missed private and CD4 specificities.

V lost 1 base to trimming and J lost 4 bases, with 12 bases between them. This CDR3 is built from 14 residues. CDR1 SGHRS and CDR2 YFSETQ come from the germline V gene. The TCR library protocol was used to attach unique molecular identifiers. These identifiers were attached to individual cDNA molecules. Each CDR3 protein gets one entry after TCRdb re-called the 5' RACE reads with MiXCR. The data show 80,000 to 95,000 distinct CDR3 sequences, roughly 14% seen once. There are a few counts of this clonotype. Antigen unknown. The rearrangement links TRBV5-1 to TRBJ2-7; D call uncertain. The receptor comes from an adult who was a healthcare worker with PCR-confirmed SARS-CoV-2 infection or an uninfected control (not recorded which). Sequencing was performed on whole blood. This CDR3 reads CASSLTPEGYEQYV. CDR3 bases: TGCGCCAGCAGCTTGACCCCCGAAGGTTACGAGCAGTACGTC.